This T cell receptor beta chain was recovered during a study of blood T cell repertoires in COVID-19. This CDR3 has 17 residues. V was trimmed by 1 base and J by 2 bases, leaving 12 bases between them. Germline V lookup: CDR1 MNHEY, CDR2 SVGEGT. TCRdb's copy holds only in-frame clones and misses some; the assay was immunoSEQ multiplex PCR. This sample carries some 200,000 clones, over 75% of them seen once, and the ten largest clones take 9.8%. Specimen: peripheral blood. The chain carries TRBV6-2 or TRBV6-3 and TRBJ2-6; perhaps TRBD2 as D (6 bases). The receptor comes from a woman older than 75 with acute or convalescent COVID-19. Here the CDR3 DNA reads TGTGCCAGCAGTTACTTATTTGGGGAGGCTGGGGCCAACGTCCTGACTTTC. This translates into CASSYLFGEAGANVLTF.